Presented here are 2 T cell receptor beta chains from one specimen sequenced in a study of blood T cell repertoires in COVID-19. Sequenced by immunoSEQ multiplex PCR; TCRdb stores in-frame clones only, minus some. The sample includes around 450,000 clones, around 89% of them seen just once. What was sequenced was peripheral blood. Receptors originate from a woman aged 30 to 39 with acute or convalescent COVID-19.

This sequence joins TRBV5-1 and TRBJ1-2; TRBD1 aligns across 12 bases. Germline CDR1 SGHRS, CDR2 YFSETQ. The CDR3 length is 14 residues. The trim removed 4 bases at V and 8 bases at J, leaving 6 bases unmatched. The CDR3 loop reads CASSLGTGGAGYTF. The CDR3 nucleotides read TGCGCCAGCAGCCTAGGGACAGGGGGCGCAGGCTACACCTTC.

The V and J genes are TRBV9 and TRBJ2-7; the D is unclear. Germline values: CDR1 SGDLS, CDR2 YYNGEE. Trimming shortened V by 0 bases and J by 2 bases, and 12 bases separated the two germline ends. The CDR3 runs 15 residues. This chain's CDR3 is CASSVEEDDTYEQYF. DNA of the CDR3: TGTGCCAGCAGCGTAGAGGAAGACGACACCTACGAGCAGTACTTC.